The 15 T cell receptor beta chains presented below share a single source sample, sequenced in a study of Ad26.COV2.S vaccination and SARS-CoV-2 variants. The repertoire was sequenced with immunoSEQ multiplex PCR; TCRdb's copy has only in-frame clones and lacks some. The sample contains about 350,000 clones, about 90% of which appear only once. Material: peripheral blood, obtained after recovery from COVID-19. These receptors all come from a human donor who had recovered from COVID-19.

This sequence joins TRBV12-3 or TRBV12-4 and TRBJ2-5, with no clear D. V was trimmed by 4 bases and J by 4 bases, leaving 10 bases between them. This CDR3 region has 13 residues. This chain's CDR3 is CASSSSRRETQYF. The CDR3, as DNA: TGTGCCAGCAGTTCCAGTAGGAGAGAGACCCAGTACTTC.

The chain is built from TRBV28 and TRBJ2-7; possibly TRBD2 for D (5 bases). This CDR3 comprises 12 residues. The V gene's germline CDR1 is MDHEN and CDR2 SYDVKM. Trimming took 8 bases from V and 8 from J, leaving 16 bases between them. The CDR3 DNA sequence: TGTGCCAGCTCTCTGGAGGCCGGTAAGCAGTACTTC. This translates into CASSLEAGKQYF.

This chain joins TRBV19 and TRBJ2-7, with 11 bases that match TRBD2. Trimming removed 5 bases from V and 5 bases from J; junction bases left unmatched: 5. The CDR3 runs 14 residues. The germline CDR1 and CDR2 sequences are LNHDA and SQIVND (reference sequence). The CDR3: CASSPASGGHEQYF. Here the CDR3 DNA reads TGTGCCAGTAGTCCCGCTAGCGGGGGGCACGAGCAGTACTTC.

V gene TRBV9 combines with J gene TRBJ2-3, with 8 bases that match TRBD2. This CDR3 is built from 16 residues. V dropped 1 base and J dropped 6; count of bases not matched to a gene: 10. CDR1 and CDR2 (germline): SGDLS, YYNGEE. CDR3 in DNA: TGTGCCAGCAGCGTAATGGCGGGGGGCCTGCACGATACGCAGTATTTT. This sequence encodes CASSVMAGGLHDTQYF.

The DNA of the CDR3 is TGTGCCAGCCGTGCGGGGAGCTCCTACAATGAGCAGTTCTTC. Translation gives CASRAGSSYNEQFF. The chain links TRBV11-2 to TRBJ2-1; maybe TRBD2 (6 bases). The V gene lost 8 bases and the J gene lost 0 bases, with 11 bases spanning the gap. Germline CDR1 is SGHAT and CDR2 is FQNNGV. CDR3 length: 14 amino acids.

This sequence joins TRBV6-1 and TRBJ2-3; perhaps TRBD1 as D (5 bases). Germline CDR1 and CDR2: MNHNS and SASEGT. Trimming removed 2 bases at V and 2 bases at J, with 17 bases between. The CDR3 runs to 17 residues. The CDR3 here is CASSERTQALTTDTQYF. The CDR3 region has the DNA TGTGCCAGCAGTGAAAGAACACAGGCCCTTACCACAGATACGCAGTATTTT.

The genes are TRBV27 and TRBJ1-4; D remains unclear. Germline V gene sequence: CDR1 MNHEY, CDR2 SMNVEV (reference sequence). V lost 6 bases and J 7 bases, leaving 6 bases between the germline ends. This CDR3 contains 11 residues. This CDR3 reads CASRVGEKLFF. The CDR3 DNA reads TGTGCCAGCAGAGTAGGTGAAAAACTGTTTTTT.

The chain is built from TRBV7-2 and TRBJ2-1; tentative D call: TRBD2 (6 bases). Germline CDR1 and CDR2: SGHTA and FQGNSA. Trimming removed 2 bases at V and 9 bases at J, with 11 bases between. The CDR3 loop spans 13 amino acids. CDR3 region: CASSLSSGVEQFF. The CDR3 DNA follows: TGTGCCAGCAGCTTAAGTTCGGGGGTTGAGCAGTTCTTC.

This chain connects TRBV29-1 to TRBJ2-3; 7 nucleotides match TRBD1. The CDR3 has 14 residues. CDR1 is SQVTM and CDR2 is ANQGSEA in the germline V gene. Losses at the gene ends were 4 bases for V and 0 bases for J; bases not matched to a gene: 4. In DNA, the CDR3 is TGCAGCGTTGTCAGGGGGTTTAGCACAGATACGCAGTATTTT. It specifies CSVVRGFSTDTQYF.

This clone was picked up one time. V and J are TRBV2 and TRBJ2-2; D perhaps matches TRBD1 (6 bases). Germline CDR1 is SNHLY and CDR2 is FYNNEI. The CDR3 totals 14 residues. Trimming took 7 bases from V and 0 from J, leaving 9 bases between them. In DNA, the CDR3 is TGTGCCAGCAAGTACAGGGCGAACACCGGGGAGCTGTTTTTT. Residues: CASKYRANTGELFF.

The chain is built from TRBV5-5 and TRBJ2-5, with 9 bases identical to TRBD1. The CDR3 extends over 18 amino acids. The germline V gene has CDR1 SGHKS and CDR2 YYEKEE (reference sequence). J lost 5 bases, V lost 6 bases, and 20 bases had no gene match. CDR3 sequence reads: CASTPGRDRAYAGETQYF. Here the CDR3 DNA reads TGTGCCAGCACCCCGGGGCGGGACAGGGCCTACGCCGGGGAGACCCAGTACTTC.

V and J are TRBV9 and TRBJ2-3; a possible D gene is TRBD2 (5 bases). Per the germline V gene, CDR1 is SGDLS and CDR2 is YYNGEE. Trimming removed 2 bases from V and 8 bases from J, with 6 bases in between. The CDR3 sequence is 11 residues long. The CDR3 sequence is CASSVAGTQYF. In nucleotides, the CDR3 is TGTGCCAGCAGCGTGGCGGGTACGCAGTATTTT.

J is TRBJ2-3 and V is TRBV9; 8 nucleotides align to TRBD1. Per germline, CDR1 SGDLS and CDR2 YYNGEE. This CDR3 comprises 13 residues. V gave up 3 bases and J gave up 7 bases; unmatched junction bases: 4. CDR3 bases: TGTGCCAGCAGCGCCGACAGGGGATATACGCAGTATTTT. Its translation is CASSADRGYTQYF.

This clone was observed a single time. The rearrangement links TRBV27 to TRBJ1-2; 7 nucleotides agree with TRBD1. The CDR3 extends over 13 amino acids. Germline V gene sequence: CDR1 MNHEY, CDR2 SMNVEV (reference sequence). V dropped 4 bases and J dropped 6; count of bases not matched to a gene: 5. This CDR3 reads CASSYGTDHGYTF. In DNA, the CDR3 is TGTGCCAGCAGTTACGGGACAGACCATGGCTACACCTTC.

The DNA of the CDR3 is TGTGCCAGCAGCTCTTTGATAACAGGGGACATTCAGTACTTC. As protein: CASSSLITGDIQYF. This sequence joins TRBV7-9 and TRBJ2-4; 7 nucleotides align to TRBD1. CDR3 length equals 14 residues. J gave up 8 bases and V 4 bases, and 8 bases lay outside the gene matches. CDR1 is SEHNR and CDR2 is FQNEAQ in the germline V gene (reference sequence).